This T cell receptor beta chain was sequenced during a study of radiotherapy plus CTLA-4 blockade in lung cancer. As for the study in general: Objective response rate was around 19%; disease control rate, 25% to 35%. Study results and limitations: Interferon-beta and early blood T cell clone dynamics reportedly predicted response best. Among blood TCR repertoires after radiotherapy plus ipilimumab, tumor-derived clones expanded.

Focal radiation plus CTLA-4 blockade with ipilimumab was administered to patients who had chemo-refractory metastatic non-small-cell lung cancer. This table comes from immunoSEQ multiplex PCR, and its TCRdb copy is limited to in-frame clones, with some not included. The sample consists of tens of thousands of clones, more than 60% of them appearing once. This clone was seen repeatedly, ten times or more. Its antigen is undetermined. V was trimmed by 1 base and J by 5 bases, leaving 3 bases between them. The CDR3 extends over 11 amino acids. Germline V gene lookup returns CDR1 LGHNA and CDR2 YSLEER. This receptor was taken from a human donor with non-small cell lung cancer who had a partial response to radiotherapy plus ipilimumab. Some clones in this sample may be carry-over from other donors' samples. The chain is built from TRBV4-3 and TRBJ2-7, with no clear D. The input for sequencing was peripheral blood, taken from a patient treated with radiotherapy plus ipilimumab. This chain's CDR3 is CASSQVNEQYF. The DNA of the CDR3 is TGCGCCAGCAGCCAAGTTAACGAGCAGTACTTC.